This T cell receptor (beta chain) was profiled in a study of shared clonotypes between healthy human individuals. In the naive CD8 group, cells lacked CD45RO and were positively selected for CCR7, so terminally differentiated effector memory CD45RA+ cells were left out. Profiled with immunoSEQ multiplex PCR; TCRdb holds only in-frame clones, not every one. The sample consists of millions of clones, 85% to 95% of them appearing once. CDR3 length: 18 amino acids. V lost 3 bases to trimming and J lost 1 base; unmatched junction nucleotides: 11. The germline CDR1 and CDR2 sequences are MGHRA and YSYEKL. The source of this sequence is a man aged 18 to 29 in good health. Specimen: naive CD8+ T cells sorted from blood. The rearrangement links TRBV4-1 to TRBJ2-7, with TRBD2 identical over 11 bases. The CDR3 here is CASSHMDVLAGASYEQYF. The DNA of the CDR3 is TGCGCCAGCAGCCACATGGACGTACTAGCGGGGGCTTCCTACGAGCAGTACTTC.